Following are 32 T cell receptor beta chains from one sample sequenced in a study of OX40 agonist ivuxolimab in advanced cancers. The repertoire was sequenced with immunoSEQ multiplex PCR; TCRdb's copy has only in-frame clones and lacks some. Here the sample spans 65,000 to 85,000 clones, about 81% being singletons. This specimen consisted of CD4+ or CD8+ T cells sorted from blood, obtained in a trial of the OX40 agonist ivuxolimab. These receptors were obtained from an adult with an advanced solid tumor such as melanoma, head and neck, liver or kidney cancer.

This clone has only one observation. This rearrangement joins TRBV5-6 to TRBJ2-7; D uncertain. CDR3 length equals 11 residues. Germline assignment: CDR1 SGHDT and CDR2 YYEEEE. Trimming removed 5 bases from V and 4 bases from J, with 7 bases in between. Written as DNA, the CDR3 is TGTGCCAGCAGGTTCCGGTACGAGCAGTACTTC. Its translation is CASRFRYEQYF.

The chain links TRBV7-3 to TRBJ1-1, with D perhaps TRBD1 (5 bases). The CDR3 extends over 13 amino acids. Looked up from germline, CDR1 is SGHTA and CDR2 is FQGTGA. V gave up 7 bases and J gave up 0 bases, with 9 bases separating them. The CDR3 protein is CASKEGMNTEAFF. DNA for the CDR3: TGTGCCAGCAAGGAGGGGATGAACACTGAAGCTTTCTTT.

The chain links TRBV19 to TRBJ1-1, with 12 bases identical to TRBD1. V lost 3 bases to trimming and J lost 4 bases; unmatched junction nucleotides: 3. The CDR3 runs to 15 residues. Germline assignment: CDR1 LNHDA and CDR2 SQIVND (reference sequence). CDR3 nucleotides: TGTGCCAGTAGTATCAGGGGACAGGGGGCCACTGAAGCTTTCTTT. Protein product: CASSIRGQGATEAFF. The full variable domain, its missing parts supplied by reference TRBV19 and TRBJ1-1, is DGGITQSPKYLFRKEGQNVTLSCEQNLNHDAMYWYRQDPGQGLRLIYYSQIVNDFQKGDIAEGYSVSREKKESFPLTVTSAQKNPTAFYLCASSIRGQGATEAFFGQGTRLTVV.

The CDR3 DNA reads as TGTGCCAGCAGCTTAGAAGTCTCCTACGAGCAGTACTTC. Its protein product is CASSLEVSYEQYF. This chain connects TRBV7-8 to TRBJ2-7; D is ambiguous. The CDR3 loop spans 13 amino acids. Trimming shortened V by 1 base and J by 0 bases, and 4 bases separated the two germline ends. Germline V gene lookup returns CDR1 SGHVS and CDR2 FQNEAQ.

The J gene is TRBJ2-1, the V gene TRBV19; 9 bases are a match to TRBD1. Germline-derived CDR1 and CDR2 are LNHDA and SQIVND (reference sequence). The CDR3 contains 13 residues. V gave up 4 bases and J gave up 6 bases; unmatched junction bases: 1. The CDR3 DNA is TGTGCCAGTAGTAAGGACAGGGGCAATGAGCAGTTCTTC. This gives the protein CASSKDRGNEQFF.

This rearrangement joins TRBV19 to TRBJ1-1; D is ambiguous. The CDR3 spans 11 residues. The V gene's germline CDR1 is LNHDA and CDR2 SQIVND (reference sequence). V shed 7 bases and J shed 6 bases, with 9 bases lying between them. CDR3 nucleotides: TGTGCCAGTATCAGGAGAGCTGAAGCTTTCTTT. It specifies CASIRRAEAFF.

This clone was found once. The chain joins TRBV5-4 to TRBJ1-6; D unresolved. Between the trimmed V and J ends, which lost 0 bases and 8 bases, there was a span of 12 bases. Germline CDR1 reads SGHNT; CDR2 reads YYREEE (reference sequence). The CDR3 is 15 residues long. The CDR3 loop is CASSLEASRYSPLHF. The CDR3 bases are TGTGCCAGCAGCTTGGAGGCTAGTCGCTATTCACCCCTCCACTTT.

The CDR3 sequence: CASSAEETQYF. In nucleotides, the CDR3 is TGTGCCAGCAGCGCTGAAGAGACCCAGTACTTC. The rearrangement uses TRBV7-6 and TRBJ2-5; D unresolved. CDR3 length: 11 amino acids. Trimming pared 5 bases from V and 3 bases from J, leaving 4 bases between. The germline gives CDR1 SGHVS, CDR2 FNYEAQ.

On this clone: One end of the junction is discordant with germline, which a read error may explain. J is TRBJ2-7 and V is TRBV4-2, with 9 bases that match TRBD2. The CDR3 is 16 residues long. The germline V gene has CDR1 LGHNA and CDR2 YNFKEQ. CDR3 amino acids: CASSPGGERGALIRHF. CDR3 coding DNA: TGTGCCAGCAGCCCAGGCGGGGAGCGGGGGGCCCTTATTCGGCACTTC.

This chain joins TRBV19 and TRBJ1-4; 8 bases match TRBD1. The germline V gene encodes CDR1 LNHDA and CDR2 SQIVND (reference sequence). This CDR3 spans 18 amino acids. Losses at the gene ends were 3 bases for V and 0 bases for J; bases not matched to a gene: 9. The CDR3 DNA reads as TGTGCCAGTAGTATTGAGGGACAGGCCTCTGCAACTAATGAAAAACTGTTTTTT. Its protein product is CASSIEGQASATNEKLFF.

The chain carries TRBV4-1 and TRBJ1-4; 7 positions match TRBD1. This CDR3 spans 16 amino acids. The germline gives CDR1 MGHRA, CDR2 YSYEKL. With 0 bases clipped from V and 2 bases from J, the junction kept 3 bases outside the gene matches. The CDR3 region has the DNA TGCGCCAGCAGCCAAGATCGACAGGGTACTAATGAAAAACTGTTTTTT. Translation gives CASSQDRQGTNEKLFF.

This clone has a single count. This chain uses TRBV7-8 with TRBJ1-1; no definite D call. The CDR3 is 13 amino acids. V gave up 2 bases and J gave up 2 bases, with 6 bases separating them. The germline gives CDR1 SGHVS, CDR2 FQNEAQ. The CDR3 protein is CASSLLGNTEAFF. CDR3 sequence (DNA): TGTGCCAGCAGCTTACTAGGTAACACTGAAGCTTTCTTT.

V is TRBV6-4 and J is TRBJ1-1; D call uncertain. The germline CDR1 and CDR2 sequences are MRHNA and SNTAGT. The CDR3 has 13 amino acids. V was clipped by 4 bases and J by 0 bases, with 6 bases between them. The CDR3 loop is CASSAEVNTEAFF. The CDR3 coding sequence is TGTGCCAGCAGTGCTGAAGTGAACACTGAAGCTTTCTTT.

The V gene is TRBV28, the J gene TRBJ1-4; 10 bases are shared with TRBD1. This CDR3 region has 15 residues. V lost 5 bases, J lost 5 bases, and 5 bases stayed unmatched. The V gene's germline CDR1 is MDHEN and CDR2 SYDVKM. The CDR3 DNA sequence: TGTGCCAGCAGTACCCCGACAGGGGGCAATGAAAAACTGTTTTTT. Translated, it gives CASSTPTGGNEKLFF.

This clone was observed a single time. The genes are TRBV7-2 and TRBJ2-5; the match to TRBD1 covers 7 bases. In germline, CDR1 is SGHTA, CDR2 FQGNSA. With 2 bases clipped from V and 5 bases from J, the junction kept 20 bases outside the gene matches. This CDR3 spans 19 amino acids. CDR3 region: CASSLRGQTAGTARETQYF. The CDR3 coding sequence is TGTGCCAGCAGCTTAAGGGGCCAAACCGCCGGGACAGCTAGGGAGACCCAGTACTTC.

This clone was counted a single time. The chain has TRBV6-5 and TRBJ1-2; D gene unclear. There are 16 residues in the CDR3. Germline CDR1 and CDR2: MNHEY and SVGAGI. Trimming took 3 bases from V and 7 from J, leaving 21 bases between them. The CDR3 DNA sequence: TGTGCCAGCAGTTATCTCCGGTCGGGTCACGGGTCTGGCTACACCTTC. As protein: CASSYLRSGHGSGYTF.

This clone has just one count. The gene calls are TRBV6-5 and TRBJ2-1; 9 positions match TRBD1. Looked up from germline, CDR1 is MNHEY and CDR2 is SVGAGI. After removal of 2 bases from V and 8 bases from J, the junction contained 4 bases not matched to a gene. The CDR3 contains 14 residues. The CDR3 DNA follows: TGTGCCAGCAGTTACCGGACAGGGGTCGATGAGCAGTTCTTC. Translated, it gives CASSYRTGVDEQFF.

This chain uses TRBV5-5 with TRBJ1-1; the match to TRBD1 covers 8 bases. The junction had 5 bases not matched to a gene; V was cut back by 3 bases and J by 1 base. CDR1 SGHKS and CDR2 YYEKEE come from the germline V gene (reference sequence). The CDR3 is made up of 15 amino acids. Here the CDR3 DNA reads TGTGCCAGCAGCTCGTCGACAGGGGAGAACACTGAAGCTTTCTTT. Residues: CASSSSTGENTEAFF.

This clone ranks as medium-sized. The gene calls are TRBV4-2 and TRBJ2-7, with D perhaps TRBD2 (6 bases). The germline CDR1 and CDR2 sequences are LGHNA and YNFKEQ. This CDR3 region has 14 residues. The V gene lost 5 bases and the J gene lost 4 bases, with 15 bases spanning the gap. Written as DNA, the CDR3 is TGTGCCAGCAGCAGGGAGGAGGGCCCTTACGAGCAGTACTTC. As protein: CASSREEGPYEQYF.

This chain connects TRBV5-5 to TRBJ2-5; D is ambiguous. This CDR3 is 13 amino acids long. CDR1 and CDR2 from the germline V gene are SGHKS and YYEKEE (reference sequence). The V and J ends lost 2 bases and 5 bases respectively, with 10 bases between them. CDR3 sequence: CASSLSLRETQYF. The CDR3 region has the DNA TGTGCCAGCAGCTTAAGCCTACGGGAGACCCAGTACTTC.

This clone was detected only a few times. V is TRBV4-2 and J is TRBJ1-2; 9 bases line up with TRBD1. The CDR3 is made up of 16 amino acids. The germline V gene has CDR1 LGHNA and CDR2 YNFKEQ. V trimming: 0 bases; J trimming: 7 bases; junction bases outside the gene matches: 9. CDR3: CASSQDLQGAHFGYTF. CDR3 DNA sequence: TGTGCCAGCAGCCAAGATCTACAGGGGGCGCACTTTGGCTACACCTTC.

V is TRBV30 and J is TRBJ1-1; D gene ambiguous. The CDR3 is 14 residues long. V was trimmed by 1 base and J by 5 bases, leaving 14 bases between them. Germline CDR1 and CDR2: GTSNPN and SVGIG (reference sequence). CDR3 in DNA: TGTGCCTGGAGTGATAGGCGGACGGCGACTGAAGCTTTCTTT. It yields the protein CAWSDRRTATEAFF.

The V gene is TRBV18, the J gene TRBJ1-1, with D tentatively TRBD1 (6 bases). Germline V gene lookup returns CDR1 KGHSH and CDR2 LQKENI. Trimming removed 8 bases at V and 0 bases at J, with 16 bases between. CDR3 length: 15 residues. The CDR3 spells CASTALTGMNTEAFF. Here the CDR3 DNA reads TGTGCCAGCACCGCCCTTACAGGGATGAACACTGAAGCTTTCTTT.

This clone was seen only a few times. This chain links TRBV6-4 with TRBJ2-1; no reliable D call. The CDR3 is 13 residues long. V lost 2 bases and J lost 2, with 4 bases in between. Germline CDR1 reads MRHNA; CDR2 reads SNTAGT. CDR3 nucleotides: TGTGCCAGCAGTGACAGCCCCTACAATGAGCAGTTCTTC. It yields the protein CASSDSPYNEQFF.

The sample holds a few counts of this clone. The rearrangement uses TRBV11-2 and TRBJ2-7; no clear D gene. V was clipped by 3 bases and J by 6 bases, with 12 bases between them. Germline assignment: CDR1 SGHAT and CDR2 FQNNGV. The CDR3 length is 13 residues. CDR3 sequence reads: CASSFDPVGEQYF. The CDR3 DNA is TGTGCCAGCAGCTTTGACCCAGTTGGCGAGCAGTACTTC.

A single count supports this clone. The chain combines TRBV5-6 with TRBJ1-3; tentative D call: TRBD1 (6 bases). CDR1 and CDR2 from the germline V gene are SGHDT and YYEEEE. The V end was cut by 1 base, the J end by 0 bases, with 8 bases between. There are 15 residues in the CDR3. The CDR3 loop is CASSLMTGSGNTIYF. CDR3 bases: TGTGCCAGCAGCTTGATGACAGGCTCTGGAAACACCATATATTTT. Drawing the rest from reference TRBV5-6 and TRBJ1-3, the complete variable domain is DAGVTQSPTHLIKTRGQQVTLRCSPKSGHDTVSWYQQALGQGPQFIFQYYEEEERQRGNFPDRFSGHQFPNYSSELNVNALLLGDSALYLCASSLMTGSGNTIYFGEGSWLTVV.

This rearrangement joins TRBV28 to TRBJ2-4, with 7 bases that match TRBD2. The germline CDR1 and CDR2 sequences are MDHEN and SYDVKM. This CDR3 has 14 residues. J lost 7 bases, V lost 10 bases, and 13 bases had no gene match. This chain's CDR3 is CANSGRGKTNIQYF. For the CDR3, the DNA is TGTGCCAATTCAGGGAGGGGAAAAACGAACATTCAGTACTTC.

The chain employs TRBV28 and TRBJ2-2, with D uncertain. The CDR3 has 16 residues. Germline V CDR1 and CDR2: MDHEN, SYDVKM. Trimming took off 4 bases at V and 4 bases at J, with 16 bases between the two ends. The CDR3 sequence: CASSSPWGLGTGELFF. CDR3 in DNA: TGTGCCAGCAGTTCTCCCTGGGGTTTAGGCACCGGGGAGCTGTTTTTT.

The CDR3 DNA sequence: TGTGCCAGCAGCCAAGATTTGATGGCTTCTAATACGCAGTATTTT. Its translation: CASSQDLMASNTQYF. J is TRBJ2-3 and V is TRBV14, with unresolved D. Germline V CDR1 and CDR2: SGHDN, FVKESK. With 0 bases removed from V and 7 bases from J, the gap between germline ends came to 14 bases. CDR3 length: 15 amino acids. Full variable domain (missing parts from reference TRBV14 and TRBJ2-3): EAGVTQFPSHSVIEKGQTVTLRCDPISGHDNLYWYRRVMGKEIKFLLHFVKESKQDESGMPNNRFLAERTGGTYSTLKVQPAELEDSGVYFCASSQDLMASNTQYFGPGTRLTVL.

A remark on this clone: The same CDR3 is also encoded by other DNA sequences in this sample. CDR3 sequence (DNA): TGTGCCAGCAGTTTATACGGGGGGGGTAACTCGGGGGGCCTCTATGGCTACACCTTC. Protein sequence: CASSLYGGGNSGGLYGYTF. The genes are TRBV27 and TRBJ1-2, with D possibly matching TRBD1 (6 bases). This CDR3 is 19 amino acids long. Germline values: CDR1 MNHEY, CDR2 SMNVEV (reference sequence). V was trimmed by 1 base and J by 4 bases, leaving 25 bases between them.

This chain uses TRBV6-6 with TRBJ1-5, with 8 bases that match TRBD1. CDR1 is MNHNY and CDR2 is SVGAGI in the germline V gene (reference sequence). V lost 6 bases and J lost 3; bases outside the gene matches: 7. The CDR3 contains 15 residues. CDR3 bases: TGTGCCAGCAGACCCGGACAGGGCTACAATCAGCCCCAGCATTTT. This gives the protein CASRPGQGYNQPQHF.

This chain connects TRBV19 to TRBJ1-1; possible D gene TRBD1, 6 bases. Deletions cut 3 bases from V and 1 base from J, with 15 bases between. The CDR3 spans 16 residues. From germline, CDR1 is LNHDA and CDR2 SQIVND (reference sequence). The CDR3 sequence is CASSMSQGMGNTEAFF. CDR3 DNA: TGTGCCAGTAGTATGAGTCAGGGGATGGGGAACACTGAAGCTTTCTTT.